This record concerns one T cell receptor (beta chain) sequence. Antigen unknown. In making TCR beta libraries, quantitative 5'-RACE with molecular barcodes was used. TCRdb redid the calling of the 5' RACE reads with MiXCR, one entry per CDR3 protein. The table shows around 450,000 distinct CDR3 sequences, with 25% to 30% occurring only once. This sample was included in a study of CD8 T cells in ankylosing spondylitis. Study outcomes and limitations: Earlier reports found some motif variants in synovial fluid and blood in reactive arthritis. In ankylosing spondylitis blood, a motif of seven to nine highly homologous TCR beta variants appeared characteristic. According to the report, clones linked to the disease were significantly enriched in matched synovial fluid samples taken from ankylosing spondylitis patients.

Trimming took 7 bases from V and 4 from J; bases not matched to a gene: 5. There are 12 residues in the CDR3. Germline lookup yields CDR1 DFQATT and CDR2 SNEGSKA (reference sequence). This sequence was found in a male donor with ankylosing spondylitis. The chain recombines TRBV20-1 with TRBJ1-1; 8 bases match TRBD1. The source material was blood, either unsorted or a sorted T cell fraction (not recorded which). The CDR3 protein is CSVRTGSTEAFF. As DNA, the CDR3 is TGCAGTGTGAGGACAGGGTCCACTGAAGCTTTCTTT.